This TCR beta chain came from a study of cytomegalovirus exposure and HLA in healthy donors. This clone was observed a few times. CDR3 size: 16 residues. V gave up 4 bases and J gave up 4 bases, with 20 bases separating them. Germline CDR1 is SGHNT and CDR2 is YYREEE (reference sequence). Primers included in the PCR were 60 Vbeta and 13 Jbeta primers. Profiling relied on immunoSEQ multiplex PCR, and the TCRdb table lists in-frame clones only, not all of them. This table holds more than 85,000 clones, about three quarters found once. The sequence came from a woman in her thirties in good health and CMV-seronegative. Sequenced: PBMCs. V is TRBV5-4 and J is TRBJ1-1, with TRBD1 as a possible D gene (5 bases). CDR3 sequence (DNA): TGTGCCAGCAGCCCTCCCCCGCGGGGGGTGGCCACTGAAGCTTTCTTT. Translating gives CASSPPPRGVATEAFF. Full variable domain (remainder filled in from reference TRBV5-4 and TRBJ1-1): ETGVTQSPTHLIKTRGQQVTLRCSSQSGHNTVSWYQQALGQGPQFIFQYYREEENGRGNFPPRFSGLQFPNYSSELNVNALELDDSALYLCASSPPPRGVATEAFFGQGTRLTVV.